This T cell receptor beta chain appears in the sequencing data of a study of TIL therapy for anti-PD-1-resistant metastatic lung cancer. Study information: Tumors had a median PD-L1 proportion score of around 6%. Most patients had lung adenocarcinoma. Study outcomes and limitations: Compared with baseline intratumoral T cells, expanded TIL cultures were more clonal and less diverse (roughly 6.5% vs 31%).

Time point noted: pre-treatment sample, taken before nivolumab and TIL therapy. Pleural nodules or supraclavicular lymph nodes made up most of the excised metastases sampled. The CDR3 covers 14 residues. Trimming removed 5 bases at V and 10 bases at J, with 20 bases between. Germline CDR1 MDHEN, CDR2 SYDVKM. The libraries were made with immunoSEQ v3. Assay: immunoSEQ multiplex PCR; the TCRdb copy retains only in-frame clones and omits some. The sample shows about 100,000 clones, approximately 65% of them seen only once. Concerning this clone itself: Antigen specificity is unknown.

Sequences were derived from tumor tissue, sampled at baseline. The chain links TRBV28 to TRBJ2-5; weak D call: TRBD2 (6 bases). This TCR was sampled from a person aged 25-85 years with non-small cell lung cancer. The CDR3 here is CASSIPGGDPVQYF. CDR3 DNA: TGTGCCAGCAGTATCCCCGGGGGAGACCCGGTCCAGTACTTC.